The clone carrying this T cell receptor beta chain has only one observation. No antigen is known for it. Sequenced by immunoSEQ multiplex PCR; TCRdb stores in-frame clones only, minus some. The sample consists of 5,500 to 8,500 clones, 84% of them appearing once. The record originates from a study of PD-1 blockade in classical Hodgkin lymphoma. Every single patient, without exception, relapsed after autologous stem cell transplantation, and brentuximab vedotin exposure varied. Study findings and constraints: Newly diagnosed patients had diversity similar to the baseline diversity of complete responders.

The CDR3 covers 11 residues. Germline CDR1 DFQATT, CDR2 SNEGSKA (reference sequence). V gave up 5 bases and J gave up 6 bases, with 9 bases separating them. The sequencing used peripheral blood mononuclear cells (PBMCs), collected at baseline. The sequence was obtained from a human donor with classical Hodgkin lymphoma. The rearrangement uses TRBV20-1 and TRBJ2-3; D unclear. The CDR3 spells CSAHLYDTQYF. In DNA form, the CDR3 reads TGCAGTGCTCATTTATATGATACGCAGTATTTT.